These T cell receptor beta chains were read from a single sample in a study of PD-1 blockade in mismatch repair-deficient tumors. TCRdb keeps only in-frame clones here, not all; method: immunoSEQ multiplex PCR. The table lists roughly 130,000 clones, 88% of them singletons, with approximately 12% in the top ten. The sample in question was peripheral blood, obtained about 17 months after starting pembrolizumab. The receptors shown here come from an adult with mismatch repair-deficient cancer. Each CDR3 is given with its conserved first and last residue. D genes are given only for firm matches. Expanded clones get a size class; other rows say once, few or many, or leave the size out.

TRBD1	-	TRBV5-6	TRBJ2-5	TGTGCCAGCAGCTACTCCGGGACAGGGGGACCAAAAGAGACCCAGTACTTC	CASSYSGTGGPKETQYF
-	-	TRBV10-1	TRBJ2-1	TGCGCCAGCAGTGAGTATGATGGGGAGATGAAATACAATGAGCAGTTCTTC	CASSEYDGEMKYNEQFF
-	-	TRBV7-2	TRBJ2-1	TGTGCCAGCAGCCCCACTACTATTCTTTTGGAGCAGTTCTTC	CASSPTTILLEQFF
TRBD2	-	TRBV4-1	TRBJ2-1	TGCGCCAGCAGCCAGCAAGCGGGAGGGTACTACAATGAGCAGTTCTTC	CASSQQAGGYYNEQFF
TRBD1	-	TRBV4-3	TRBJ2-6	TGCGCCAGCAGCCAAGAAATCCCGGGACAGGGGGCGAGGGGGGCCAACGTCCTGACTTTC	CASSQEIPGQGARGANVLTF
TRBD2	-	TRBV7-9	TRBJ2-1	TGTGCCAGCGCATCGGGACTAGCGGGATTTAGGAGTGAGCAGTTCTTC	CASASGLAGFRSEQFF
-	-	TRBV29-1	TRBJ1-1	TGCAGCGCCCAAGGGGAAGGCACTGAAGCTTTCTTT	CSAQGEGTEAFF
TRBD1	few	TRBV5-6	TRBJ1-4	TGTGCCAGCAGCTCAGTGACAGGGTATGAGGAAAAACTGTTTTTT	CASSSVTGYEEKLFF
-	-	TRBV30	TRBJ1-2	TGTGCCTGGAGTTGGGGTATATCTCTACCGGGGGACTATGGCTACACCTTC	CAWSWGISLPGDYGYTF
-	-	TRBV10-1	TRBJ2-7	TGCGCCAGCAGTGAGGGGAGCGAGCAGTACTTC	CASSEGSEQYF
-	few	TRBV18	TRBJ2-3	TGTGCCAGCTCACCACTACAGACAGATACGCAGTATTTT	CASSPLQTDTQYF
TRBD2	-	TRBV11-3	TRBJ2-1	TGTGCCAGCAGCACTGGGACTAGCGGATACAATGAGCAGTTCTTC	CASSTGTSGYNEQFF
TRBD2	once	TRBV7-2	TRBJ2-7	TGTGCCAGCAGCTTTAGCGGGAGTACGAGCGACGAGCAGTACTTC	CASSFSGSTSDEQYF
-	-	TRBV28	TRBJ2-7	TGTGCCAGCAGTTTAGAGGGGTGGAGGTACGAGCAGTACTTC	CASSLEGWRYEQYF
-	-	TRBV11-2	TRBJ2-3	TGTGCCAGCAGCCGCGAGAGCGGGCGGGGCCGAAGAGATACGCAGTATTTT	CASSRESGRGRRDTQYF
-	once	TRBV2	TRBJ1-1	TGTGCCAGCAGTGCCGCGGGTAACACTGAAGCTTTCTTT	CASSAAGNTEAFF
-	-	TRBV7-6	TRBJ2-2	TGTGCCAGCAGCATCGGGACACTGAACACCGGGGAGCTGTTTTTT	CASSIGTLNTGELFF
TRBD2	-	TRBV29-1	TRBJ2-1	TGCAGCGCATCCGAGGGACTAGAAAACTCTAGGGAGCAGTTCTTC	CSASEGLENSREQFF
-	-	TRBV15	TRBJ2-5	TGTGCCACCAGCTTCAATCCCCAAGACGAAGATCAAGAGACCCAGTACTTC	CATSFNPQDEDQETQYF
TRBD2	few	TRBV5-1	TRBJ2-7	TGCGCCAGCAGCATCGGACTAGCACGGGACGAGCAGTACTTC	CASSIGLARDEQYF
TRBD2	-	TRBV27	TRBJ2-1	TGTGCCAGCAGTTTAATCGGGACTAGCGGGAACTATGAGCAGTTCTTC	CASSLIGTSGNYEQFF
-	-	TRBV30	TRBJ1-2	TGTGCCTGGAGTGTAGGAGGGGCCAACTATGGCTACACCTTC	CAWSVGGANYGYTF
-	few	TRBV2	TRBJ2-7	TGTGCCAGCAGTGTACCCGGGGCCTCTTACGAGCAGTACTTC	CASSVPGASYEQYF
-	-	TRBV6-6	TRBJ2-3	TGTGCCAGCAGTTACGGGCATGGGGCAAGGGCAGATACGCAGTATTTT	CASSYGHGARADTQYF
-	-	TRBV4-1	TRBJ2-7	TGCGCCAGCAGCCAAGCGTGGGTCGGGACACGCTCCTACGAGCAGTACTTC	CASSQAWVGTRSYEQYF
-	-	TRBV10-2	TRBJ2-2	TGCGCCAGCAGGCCCAGGGGAAGTCACGGGGAGCTGTTTTTT	CASRPRGSHGELFF
-	-	TRBV6-1	TRBJ2-7	TGTGCCAGCAGTGTAATAGGGGGCGAGCAGTACTTC	CASSVIGGEQYF
-	-	TRBV15	TRBJ1-2	TGTGCCACCAGCAGAGATAGAGCGGGAAACTATGGCTACACCTTC	CATSRDRAGNYGYTF
TRBD2	-	TRBV4-2	TRBJ2-3	TGTGCCAGCAGCCATATCTCTAGCGGGAGGACAGATACGCAGTATTTT	CASSHISSGRTDTQYF
-	few	TRBV4-1	TRBJ1-1	TGCGCCAGCAGCCAAGCGTACACGAACACTGAAGCTTTCTTT	CASSQAYTNTEAFF
-	-	TRBV19	TRBJ2-2	TGTGCCAGTAGGGCTCTTGGACAGCCGAACACCGGGGAGCTGTTTTTT	CASRALGQPNTGELFF
-	-	TRBV11-2	TRBJ1-4	TGTGCCAGCAGCACCGAACCGGGACCCGAAAAACTGTTTTTT	CASSTEPGPEKLFF
TRBD1	-	TRBV15	TRBJ2-7	TGTGCCACCAGCAGTAGGGGACAGCGACTCTACGAGCAGTACTTC	CATSSRGQRLYEQYF
TRBD2	-	TRBV19	TRBJ2-7	TGTGCCAGTAGTATAGGAGCGGGGCCTGACTACGAGCAGTACTTC	CASSIGAGPDYEQYF
TRBD2	-	TRBV4-1	TRBJ2-5	TGCGCCAGCAGCCAAGAAGGGGGACTAGAAGAGACCCAGTACTTC	CASSQEGGLEETQYF
-	-	TRBV27	TRBJ2-6	TGTGCCAGCAGTTTATCCACACCATACGGGGACCCAACTTCTGGGGCCAACGTCCTGACTTTC	CASSLSTPYGDPTSGANVLTF
TRBD2	once	TRBV13	TRBJ2-4	TGTGCCAGCAGCTTAGGGGCCCCACTAGCGGGAGTCGCTGACAAAAACATTCAGTACTTC	CASSLGAPLAGVADKNIQYF
-	-	TRBV5-4	TRBJ2-5	TGTGCCAGCAGCTTTGGAGGCACACAAGAGACCCAGTACTTC	CASSFGGTQETQYF
-	few	TRBV4-1	TRBJ1-5	TGCGCCAGCAGCCAAGAATGGGGGGCTAGCAATCAGCCCCAGCATTTT	CASSQEWGASNQPQHF
TRBD2	-	TRBV11-2	TRBJ2-6	TGTGCCAGCAGCACCCGGGGGGGGCGGACTTCCTCTGGGGCCAACGTCCTGACTTTC	CASSTRGGRTSSGANVLTF
-	-	TRBV5-6	TRBJ2-2	TGTGCCAGCAGCGCCTCGAGGGCAGGGCGCACCGGGGAGCTGTTTTTT	CASSASRAGRTGELFF
TRBD1	-	TRBV12-5	TRBJ1-1	TGTGCTAGTGGTTTACAGGGGGTGAGGAACACTGAAGCTTTCTTT	CASGLQGVRNTEAFF